The present T cell receptor (beta chain) was sequenced within a study of blood T cells in healthy people across ages. This clonotype showed up just a few times. Alongside a J-beta primer mix, a sample-barcoded 5' primer served in a second PCR lasting roughly 6 to 11 cycles. TCRdb re-derived calls from the 5' RACE reads in MiXCR, one entry per CDR3 protein. The sample yields around 600,000 distinct CDR3 sequences, around 48% seen once. This CDR3 has 13 amino acids. Germline CDR1 is KGHSH and CDR2 is LQKENI. The V end lost 6 bases, the J end lost 6 bases, and 14 bases lay between the germline ends. This chain connects TRBV18 to TRBJ2-5; D not certain. Sequenced sample: blood. This clonotype originated in an older man in good health. CDR3 protein: CASSVEALKTQYF. The CDR3 DNA follows: TGTGCCAGCTCCGTCGAAGCGTTAAAGACCCAGTACTTC. Based on the CDR3 plus reference TRBV18 and TRBJ2-5, the full variable domain is NAGVMQNPRHLVRRRGQEARLRCSPMKGHSHVYWYRQLPEEGLKFMVYLQKENIIDESGMPKERFSAEFPKEGPSILRIQQVVRGDSAAYFCASSVEALKTQYFGPGTRLLVL.